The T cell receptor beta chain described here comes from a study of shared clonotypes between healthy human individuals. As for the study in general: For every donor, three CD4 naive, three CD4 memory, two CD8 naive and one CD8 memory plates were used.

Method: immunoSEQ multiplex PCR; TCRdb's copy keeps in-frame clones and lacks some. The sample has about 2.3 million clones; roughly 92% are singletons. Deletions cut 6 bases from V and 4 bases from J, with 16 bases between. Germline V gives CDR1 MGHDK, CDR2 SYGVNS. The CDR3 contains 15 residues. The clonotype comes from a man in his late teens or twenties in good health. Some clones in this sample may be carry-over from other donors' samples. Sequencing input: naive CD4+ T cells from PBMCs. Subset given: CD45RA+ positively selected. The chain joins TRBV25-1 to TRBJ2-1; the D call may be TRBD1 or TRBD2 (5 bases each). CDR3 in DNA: TGTGCCAGCAGCGGGACCCTCTGGAGTTACAATGAGCAGTTCTTC. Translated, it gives CASSGTLWSYNEQFF.